This TCR beta chain came from a study of technical replicates of blood from several donors. V shed 5 bases and J 5 bases; nucleotides not matched to a gene: 5. Germline values: CDR1 MNHEY, CDR2 SVGAGI. The CDR3 extends over 13 amino acids. TCRdb's copy holds only in-frame clones and misses some; the assay was immunoSEQ multiplex PCR. This repertoire shows nearly 70,000 clones, approximately 90% found once; its top ten account for roughly 4.3%. This clone has just one count. Sequenced: PBMCs. This sequence originates from a human donor in good health. Some clones in this sample may be carry-over from other donors' samples. The J gene is TRBJ1-1, the V gene TRBV6-5; 7 bases match TRBD1. Here the CDR3 DNA reads TGTGCCAGCAGTAACCAGGGGGGTACTGAAGCTTTCTTT. Protein product: CASSNQGGTEAFF.